The text below deals with one T cell receptor beta chain. No antigen is known for it. No base quality values were provided; no much bigger clone lies one nucleotide off. The sample is drawn from a study of blood T cells in healthy people across ages (dated by TCRdb to 2014 to 2015). As for the study more broadly: In model experiments, template switching captured roughly one uniquely barcoded TCR beta cDNA molecule for every two T cells. Age-related changes in TCR beta repertoire diversity were measured in the study by deep sequencing normalized with unique cDNA molecular identifiers. The donors were divided into four age groups: young (average around 17 years), middle-aged (about 40), aged (approximately 64) and long-lived (approximately 74). To avoid experimental bias, donors of different ages were distributed randomly across sequencing lanes. The study analyzed two additional independent replicas of 1 million unique cDNA reads from the same blood draw for two donors, one aged 18 to 30 and one aged 80 or older.

Measured from the cysteine to the phenylalanine, the CDR3 is 15 residues long. Left in the record is the CDR3 DNA by itself, 45 bases read in frame from the first base. In the germline V gene, CDR1 corresponds to LGHNA and CDR2 to YSLEER. Beyond this particular receptor, the publication reports: Because donor CMV infection status was unknown, age-related changes in expanded clonotypes were potentially confounded. Estimates of total diversity based on one million sequenced T cells were regarded as lower bounds and as underestimates. A strong correlation was found between observed TCR beta diversity and the percentage of naive T cells measured by flow cytometry. Compared with the aged group, more naive CD4+ T cells, fewer expanded clones and increased TCR diversity were shown by the long-lived group, suggesting age selection. Because profiling used bulk unsorted PBMCs, naive and antigen-experienced compartments could not be compared conclusively. Observed TCR beta diversity per million T cells fell roughly linearly with age, and a significant reduction was already apparent by age roughly 41.

Systemically healthy Caucasian individuals from Russia, 39 in total and aged roughly 6 to 90 years, were included as donors. Approximately 9.3 milliliters of peripheral blood were drawn from each donor into EDTA-treated Vacutainer tubes. Ficoll-Paque density-gradient centrifugation was used to isolate PBMCs, with at least 6 million per sample. Trizol reagent was used to extract total RNA from PBMCs, with at least 5.5 micrograms per sample. The percentages of naive CD45RAhigh/CD27high T cells were determined by flow cytometry on a PBMC aliquot from every donor. Library creation used 5' RACE. TCRdb shows the sequencer as Illumina HiSeq 2500. A second PCR of roughly 6 to 11 cycles was performed with a sample-barcoded 5' primer and a J-beta primer mix. Each TCR beta cDNA molecule received a unique molecular identifier from a template-switch 5' adaptor carrying 12 random nucleotides. Each sample yielded at least 3 million CDR3-containing paired-end reads. The Mint cDNA synthesis kit, primed by a TRBC-specific oligonucleotide, was used to synthesize first-strand cDNA from all RNA. All cDNA was treated with uracil-DNA glycosylase and then went through a first 18-cycle PCR with the universal primers M1SS and BC2_uni_R. For the original study's pipeline: Each sample was normalized by randomly selecting 1 million high-quality reads, each carrying a distinct molecular identifier. Instead of being binned into consensus sequences, reads with shared molecular identifiers were discarded. MiTCR, run with a Q25 quality threshold and the strictest error-elimination algorithm, handled CDR3 identification, clonotype clustering and error correction. A nonparametric unseen species model with Euler transformation was used to estimate a lower bound on total TCR beta diversity. TCRdb reran the public reads through fastp at Q25 and MiXCR, keeping productive beta chains. Every CDR3 protein is listed once, alongside the most common genes and DNA of its rows. TCRdb's processing, not the authors' own work, is the source of the V and J calls. The sample has 700,000 to 950,000 distinct CDR3 sequences on record, roughly 64% of them singletons. The ten largest clones represent 22% of the sample.

This TCR was recovered from a man aged 25 to 40 in good health. Sequencing was performed on blood. The chain employs TRBV4-3 and TRBJ2-5, with TRBD1 identical over 7 junction bases. Gene TRBJ2-7 matches the end of the DNA better, so the J call may be wrong. The base sequence is TGCGCCAGCAGCTACAGTAGCCGGGACAGCAACGAGCAGTACTTC. This gives the protein CASSYSSRDSNEQYF.